Listed here are 8 T cell receptor beta chains from one sample, sequenced in a study of Graves' ophthalmopathy and Graves' hyperthyroidism. Scientists amplified the TCR beta CDR3 regions from RNA transcripts. Scientists carried out first-round RT-PCR using HTBI primers and then a second-round multiplex PCR. One entry per CDR3 protein results from TCRdb running MiXCR on the multiplex PCR reads. The data hold over 150,000 distinct CDR3 sequences, with more than 30% observed a single time. Sequencing input: peripheral blood. The receptors come from a woman aged 40-49 years with Graves' ophthalmopathy.

This clonotype showed up many times. The chain uses TRBV2 and TRBJ2-7, with 7 bases fitting TRBD1. CDR3 length equals 15 residues. The V segment lost 6 bases and the J segment 2 bases; nucleotides outside the gene matches: 10. Germline V gene lookup returns CDR1 SNHLY and CDR2 FYNNEI. DNA of the CDR3: TGTGCCAGCAGGGATTACAGACAGGGAGCCTACGAGCAGTACTTC. This gives the protein CASRDYRQGAYEQYF.

This clonotype was seen ten or more times. The J gene is TRBJ1-2, the V gene TRBV11-1, with 7 bases aligning to TRBD1. Germline CDR1 and CDR2: SGHAT and FQDESV (reference sequence). Trimming cost V 7 bases and J 4 bases; bases outside gene matches: 9. This CDR3 is 14 amino acids long. CDR3 loop: CASTVTGSIYGYTF. The CDR3 DNA reads TGTGCCAGCACCGTGACAGGGTCCATCTATGGCTACACCTTC.

At least ten counts were recorded for this clonotype. The genes are TRBV6-5 and TRBJ1-3; D is perhaps TRBD1 (5 bases). V gave up 0 bases and J gave up 1 base, with 10 bases separating them. Germline loops: CDR1 MNHEY, CDR2 SVGAGI. There are 16 residues in the CDR3. The DNA of the CDR3 is TGTGCCAGCAGTTACTCGCCAGGGAAATCTGGAAACACCATATATTTT. Residues: CASSYSPGKSGNTIYF.

This clonotype was picked up many times. The chain uses TRBV12-5 and TRBJ1-2; D ambiguous. Germline loops: CDR1 LGHNT, CDR2 FRNRAP. The CDR3 runs 16 residues. Trimming pared 0 bases from V and 6 bases from J, leaving 17 bases between. DNA for the CDR3: TGTGCTAGTGGTTTGGTAACGTCGTACAGCTCACATGGCTACACCTTC. As protein: CASGLVTSYSSHGYTF.

This clonotype was seen at least ten times. This chain connects TRBV28 to TRBJ1-5; D uncertain. CDR3 length: 13 residues. The V gene lost 7 bases and the J gene lost 0 bases, with 7 bases spanning the gap. Germline loops: CDR1 MDHEN, CDR2 SYDVKM. The CDR3 region has the DNA TGTGCCAGCACGGGCGGTAGCAATCAGCCCCAGCATTTT. This codes for CASTGGSNQPQHF.

This clonotype was found many times. The chain combines TRBV6-2 or TRBV6-3 with TRBJ1-1; TRBD1 might be the D (5 bases). Germline V gene sequence: CDR1 MNHEY, CDR2 SVGEGT. V gave up 2 bases and J gave up 5 bases, with 12 bases separating them. This CDR3 contains 14 residues. The CDR3, as DNA: TGTGCCAGCAGTTACGACGGGGGAGGAACTGAAGCTTTCTTT. Translating gives CASSYDGGGTEAFF.

This clonotype occurred a few times. The chain combines TRBV6-2 or TRBV6-3 with TRBJ2-7; 11 bases align to TRBD2. The CDR3 has 16 residues. V dropped 8 bases and J dropped 3; count of bases not matched to a gene: 12. The V gene's germline CDR1 is MNHEY and CDR2 SVGEGT. The CDR3 DNA sequence: TGTGCCAGCGCTTCACCCCTTGGGACTAGCGGCTACGAGCAGTACTTC. Translation: CASASPLGTSGYEQYF.

This clonotype was observed many times. The chain joins TRBV19 to TRBJ2-7; D is perhaps TRBD2 (5 bases). This CDR3 has 14 residues. V was clipped by 5 bases and J by 3 bases, with 14 bases between them. CDR1 LNHDA and CDR2 SQIVND come from the germline V gene (reference sequence). CDR3 bases: TGTGCCAGTAGTGAGGTGGACGGAGGCTACGAGCAGTACTTC. Translation: CASSEVDGGYEQYF.